The 10 T cell receptor beta chains reported below all come from one sample, sequenced in a study of blood T cells in healthy people across ages. A second PCR of about 7 to 12 cycles used a sample-barcoded 5' primer and a J-beta primer mix. A single record per CDR3 protein comes from TCRdb applying MiXCR to the 5' RACE reads. The table has around 1,000,000 distinct CDR3 sequences, around two fifths seen once. Sequenced material: blood. All receptors derive from a man younger than 35 in good health.

The chain employs TRBV11-2 and TRBJ2-1; D unresolved. Germline V lookup: CDR1 SGHAT, CDR2 FQNNGV. The CDR3 has 15 residues. Trimming took off 1 base at V and 8 bases at J, with 15 bases between the two ends. CDR3 protein: CASSLARVGGYEQFF. The CDR3 DNA reads as TGTGCCAGCAGCTTAGCAAGGGTAGGTGGGTATGAGCAGTTCTTC.

In this sample, this clonotype turned up many times. This chain uses TRBV10-3 with TRBJ2-1; 7 nucleotides match TRBD2. The CDR3 is 12 residues long. Trimming took 10 bases from V and 8 from J; bases not matched to a gene: 8. Germline V CDR1 and CDR2: ENHRY, SYGVKD. The CDR3, as DNA: TGTGCCAGACTAGCAGTGTATGATGAGCAGTTCTTC. Translation gives CARLAVYDEQFF.

This clonotype was observed a few times. The chain joins TRBV12-3 or TRBV12-4 to TRBJ1-2; 7 bases are a match to TRBD1. V shed 7 bases and J 8 bases; nucleotides not matched to a gene: 25. The length of the CDR3 is 18 residues. The CDR3 DNA is TGTGCCAGCACCCGAACTCAAAGTAGGGGGCCAACTATCTGGGGCTACACCTTC. This codes for CASTRTQSRGPTIWGYTF.

In its sample, this clonotype was seen a few times. The chain joins TRBV7-9 to TRBJ1-5; D is unresolved. Trimming stripped 5 bases from V and 5 bases from J, with 13 bases between. This CDR3 contains 14 residues. Germline-derived CDR1 and CDR2 are SEHNR and FQNEAQ (reference sequence). The CDR3 spells CASSRIRPDQPQHF. DNA of the CDR3: TGTGCCAGCAGCCGGATAAGGCCCGATCAGCCCCAGCATTTT.

This chain joins TRBV4-3 and TRBJ1-6; D possibly corresponds to TRBD1 (6 bases). The CDR3 spans 14 residues. Germline V gives CDR1 LGHNA, CDR2 YSLEER. With 1 base removed from V and 10 bases from J, the gap between germline ends came to 11 bases. Written as DNA, the CDR3 is TGCGCCAGCAGCCAAGGGGGGCAAGGATCACCCCTCCACTTT. Translating it yields CASSQGGQGSPLHF.

Ten or more counts support this clonotype. This chain links TRBV20-1 with TRBJ1-1, with TRBD1 identical over 7 bases. The CDR3 runs to 13 residues. The germline CDR1 and CDR2 sequences are DFQATT and SNEGSKA (reference sequence). The J segment lost 1 base and the V segment lost 3 bases, leaving 2 bases of the junction unmatched. The CDR3 here is CSASTGANTEAFF. The CDR3 DNA is TGCAGTGCTAGTACAGGGGCGAACACTGAAGCTTTCTTT.

The chain is built from TRBV20-1 and TRBJ2-3; maybe TRBD2 (6 bases). Germline V lookup: CDR1 DFQATT, CDR2 SNEGSKA (reference sequence). The CDR3 is 11 amino acids. CDR3 sequence: CRAGAGDTQYF. CDR3 bases: TGCAGGGCCGGGGCGGGGGATACGCAGTATTTT.

Remarks on this clonotype: This may come from a read error, since a much larger clone is one base off. The V call is TRBV20-1, the J call TRBJ2-3; 9 bases map to TRBD2. Looked up from germline, CDR1 is DFQATT and CDR2 is SNEGSKA (reference sequence). The V and J ends lost 5 bases and 2 bases, in that order; junction bases with no gene match: 8. CDR3 length: 15 amino acids. The chain's CDR3 is CSAAPSGASTDTQYF. CDR3 sequence (DNA): TGCAGTGCTGCCCCTAGCGGGGCGTCCACAGATACGCAGTATTTT.

Only a few counts were recorded for this clonotype. V usage is TRBV7-2 and J usage is TRBJ1-6, with D unresolved. V was trimmed by 5 bases and J by 7 bases, leaving 9 bases between them. Germline loops: CDR1 SGHTA, CDR2 FQGNSA. The CDR3 loop spans 13 amino acids. The CDR3 spells CASSDKINSPLHF. CDR3 sequence (DNA): TGTGCCAGCAGCGACAAGATCAATTCACCCCTCCACTTT.

At least ten counts were recorded for this clonotype. The chain carries TRBV4-1 and TRBJ1-5; possibly TRBD1 for D (6 bases). In germline, CDR1 is MGHRA, CDR2 YSYEKL. The length of the CDR3 is 15 residues. V was trimmed by 1 base and J by 2 bases, leaving 9 bases between them. This CDR3 reads CASSQGAGGNQPQHF. The CDR3 DNA follows: TGCGCCAGCAGCCAAGGGGCAGGGGGCAATCAGCCCCAGCATTTT.